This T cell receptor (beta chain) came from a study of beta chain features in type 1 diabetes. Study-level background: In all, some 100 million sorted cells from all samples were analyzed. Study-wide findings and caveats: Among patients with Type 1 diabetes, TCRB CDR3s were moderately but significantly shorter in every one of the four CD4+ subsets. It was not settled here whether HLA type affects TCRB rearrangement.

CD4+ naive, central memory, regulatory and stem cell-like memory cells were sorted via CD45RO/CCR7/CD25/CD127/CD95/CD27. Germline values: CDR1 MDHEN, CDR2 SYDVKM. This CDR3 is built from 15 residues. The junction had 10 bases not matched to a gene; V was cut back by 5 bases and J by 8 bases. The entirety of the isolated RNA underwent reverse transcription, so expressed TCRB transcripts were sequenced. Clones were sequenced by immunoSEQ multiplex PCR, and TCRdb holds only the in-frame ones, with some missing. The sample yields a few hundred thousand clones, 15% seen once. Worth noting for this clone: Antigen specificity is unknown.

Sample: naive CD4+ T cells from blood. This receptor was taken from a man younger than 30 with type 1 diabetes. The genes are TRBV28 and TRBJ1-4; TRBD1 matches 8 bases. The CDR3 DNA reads TGTGCCAGCAGTACCCAGACAGGGGCAAGCGAAAAACTGTTTTTT. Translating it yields CASSTQTGASEKLFF.